A selection of T cell receptor beta chains follows, all from one sample in a study of cytomegalovirus exposure and HLA in healthy donors. Clones were read by immunoSEQ multiplex PCR, and TCRdb kept only the in-frame ones, dropping some. This sample has roughly 77,000 clones, with roughly 69% found just once. Input material: PBMCs. These receptors were collected from a woman aged 50 to 60 in good health and CMV-seropositive. Each CDR3 is given with its conserved first and last residue. Fields, in order: clone size, CDR3 length, V gene, D gene, J gene, CDR3 protein, CDR3 DNA. A D gene is named only where the DNA matches it firmly. Only some rows state a clone size, as once, few, many or a class for expanded clones.

-,15,TRBV27,-,TRBJ2-4,CASSLSRTAKNIQYF,TGTGCCAGCAGTTTATCGAGGACAGCGAAAAACATTCAGTACTTC
few,13,TRBV11-3,TRBD1,TRBJ1-2,CASSLRDSYGYTF,TGTGCCAGCAGCTTAAGGGACAGCTATGGCTACACCTTC
few,13,TRBV7-9,-,TRBJ1-2,CASWSGPFYGYTF,TGTGCCAGCTGGAGCGGGCCGTTTTATGGCTACACCTTC
-,13,TRBV11-1,-,TRBJ1-1,CASNDRLNTEAFF,TGTGCCAGCAACGACAGGTTGAACACTGAAGCTTTCTTT
-,17,TRBV4-1,TRBD1,TRBJ1-5,CASSQAAPGQVNQPQHF,TGCGCCAGCAGCCAAGCGGCTCCGGGACAGGTCAATCAGCCCCAGCATTTT
-,16,TRBV9,-,TRBJ1-3,CASSVAPGADGNTIYF,TGTGCCAGCAGCGTAGCGCCAGGGGCGGATGGAAACACCATATATTTT
-,13,TRBV5-1,-,TRBJ1-1,CASSSGLNTEAFF,TGCGCCAGCAGCTCCGGACTAAACACTGAAGCTTTCTTT
-,16,TRBV7-8,-,TRBJ1-2,CASSLRAYGDTYGYTF,TGTGCCAGCAGCTTACGGGCTTATGGGGACACCTATGGCTACACCTTC
-,16,TRBV5-6,TRBD1,TRBJ2-7,CASSLGTGGHTYEQYF,TGTGCCAGCAGCTTAGGGACAGGGGGCCACACCTACGAGCAGTACTTC
-,13,TRBV11-3,-,TRBJ2-1,CASSSNLLNEQFF,TGTGCCAGCAGCTCAAATTTACTCAATGAGCAGTTCTTC
once,14,TRBV30,TRBD1,TRBJ1-4,CAWTPGQGGEKLFF,TGTGCCTGGACCCCGGGGCAGGGGGGTGAAAAACTGTTTTTT
-,13,TRBV7-9,TRBD2,TRBJ2-3,CSSSSSGGDTQYF,TGTTCCAGCAGTTCTAGCGGGGGAGATACGCAGTATTTT
-,14,TRBV29-1,TRBD2,TRBJ2-2,CSALAGRATGELFF,TGCAGCGCTTTAGCGGGAAGGGCCACCGGGGAGCTGTTTTTT
once,22,TRBV4-1,TRBD1,TRBJ1-2,CASSQEVFGITGDRVQSYGYTF,TGCGCCAGCAGCCAAGAGGTTTTCGGCATAACAGGGGATAGGGTACAAAGCTATGGCTACACCTTC
-,15,TRBV5-5,TRBD1,TRBJ1-1,CASSTLQGTNTEAFF,TGTGCCAGCAGCACCCTACAGGGGACGAACACTGAAGCTTTCTTT
-,14,TRBV7-2,-,TRBJ1-1,CASSPQSVNTEAFF,TGTGCCAGCAGCCCCCAGTCAGTGAACACTGAAGCTTTCTTT
-,14,TRBV27,TRBD1,TRBJ1-6,CASSYMTGGSPLHF,TGTGCCAGCAGTTACATGACAGGGGGCTCACCCCTCCACTTT
-,17,TRBV4-2,-,TRBJ2-1,CASSQDKGRGGGNEQFF,TGTGCCAGCAGCCAAGACAAGGGGAGGGGGGGCGGCAATGAGCAGTTCTTC
-,12,TRBV19,-,TRBJ1-1,CASSHRAPEAFF,TGTGCCAGTAGTCACAGGGCCCCTGAAGCTTTCTTT
-,11,TRBV5-6,-,TRBJ2-1,CASSYGGGQFF,TGTGCCAGCAGCTACGGGGGTGGGCAGTTCTTC
once,16,TRBV18,TRBD1,TRBJ1-1,CASSPSGQGTDTEAFF,TGTGCCAGCTCACCCTCGGGACAGGGGACGGACACTGAAGCTTTCTTT
-,15,TRBV5-1,TRBD2,TRBJ2-1,CASSAGGTVNNEQFF,TGCGCCAGCAGCGCGGGGGGCACGGTCAACAATGAGCAGTTCTTC